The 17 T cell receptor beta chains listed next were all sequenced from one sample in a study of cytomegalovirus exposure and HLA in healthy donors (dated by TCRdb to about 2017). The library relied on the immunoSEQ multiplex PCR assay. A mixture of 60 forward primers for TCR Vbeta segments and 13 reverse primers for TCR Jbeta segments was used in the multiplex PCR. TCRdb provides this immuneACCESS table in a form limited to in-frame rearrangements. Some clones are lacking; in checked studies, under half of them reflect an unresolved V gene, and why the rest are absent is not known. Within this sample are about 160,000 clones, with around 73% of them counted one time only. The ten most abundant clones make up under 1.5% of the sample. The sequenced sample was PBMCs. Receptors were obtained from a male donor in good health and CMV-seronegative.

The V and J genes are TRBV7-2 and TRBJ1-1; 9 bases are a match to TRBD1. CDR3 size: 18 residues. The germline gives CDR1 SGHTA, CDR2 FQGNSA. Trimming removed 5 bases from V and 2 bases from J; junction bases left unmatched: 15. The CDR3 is CASSPRAGTGNLNTEAFF. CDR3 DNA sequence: TGTGCCAGCAGCCCTAGGGCCGGGACAGGGAACCTTAACACTGAAGCTTTCTTT.

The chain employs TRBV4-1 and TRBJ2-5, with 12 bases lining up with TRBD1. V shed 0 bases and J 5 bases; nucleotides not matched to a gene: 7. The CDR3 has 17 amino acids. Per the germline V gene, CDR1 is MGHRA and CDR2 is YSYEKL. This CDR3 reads CASSQEGTGGLWETQYF. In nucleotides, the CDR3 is TGCGCCAGCAGCCAAGAGGGGACAGGGGGCTTATGGGAGACCCAGTACTTC.

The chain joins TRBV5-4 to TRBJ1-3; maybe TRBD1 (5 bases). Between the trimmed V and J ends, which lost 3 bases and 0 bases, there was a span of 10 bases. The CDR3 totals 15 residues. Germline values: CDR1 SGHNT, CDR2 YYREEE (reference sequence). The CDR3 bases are TGTGCCAGCAGCTCTTGGGGCATCTCTGGAAACACCATATATTTT. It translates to CASSSWGISGNTIYF.

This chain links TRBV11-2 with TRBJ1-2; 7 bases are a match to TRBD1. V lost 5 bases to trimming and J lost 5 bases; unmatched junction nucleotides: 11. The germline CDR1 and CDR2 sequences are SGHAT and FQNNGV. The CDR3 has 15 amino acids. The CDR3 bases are TGTGCCAGCAGCGCCCTAACAGGGGAGATGTATGGCTACACCTTC. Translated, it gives CASSALTGEMYGYTF.

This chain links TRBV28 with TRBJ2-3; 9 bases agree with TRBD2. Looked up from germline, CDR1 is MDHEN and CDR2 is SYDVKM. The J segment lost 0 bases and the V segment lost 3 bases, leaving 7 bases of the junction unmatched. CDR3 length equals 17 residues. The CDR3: CASSFFVAGESTDTQYF. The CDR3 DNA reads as TGTGCCAGCAGTTTTTTCGTAGCGGGAGAAAGCACAGATACGCAGTATTTT.

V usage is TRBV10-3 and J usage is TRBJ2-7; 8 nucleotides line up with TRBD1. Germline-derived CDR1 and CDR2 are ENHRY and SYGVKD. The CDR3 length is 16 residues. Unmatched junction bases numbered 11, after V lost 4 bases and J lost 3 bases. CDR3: CAISGSLGQGHYEQYF. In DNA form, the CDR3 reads TGTGCCATCAGTGGGAGTCTCGGACAGGGACACTACGAGCAGTACTTC.

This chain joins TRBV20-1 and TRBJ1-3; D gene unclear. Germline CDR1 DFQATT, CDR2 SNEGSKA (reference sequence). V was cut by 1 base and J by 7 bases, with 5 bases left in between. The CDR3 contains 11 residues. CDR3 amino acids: CSARARNTIYF. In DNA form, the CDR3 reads TGCAGTGCTAGAGCCAGGAACACCATATATTTT.

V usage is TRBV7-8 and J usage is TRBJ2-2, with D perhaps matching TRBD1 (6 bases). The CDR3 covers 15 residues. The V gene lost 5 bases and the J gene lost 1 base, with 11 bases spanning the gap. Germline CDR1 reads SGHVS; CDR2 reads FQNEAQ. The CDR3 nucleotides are TGTGCCAGCAGCCCAACAGGGAAGAACACCGGGGAGCTGTTTTTT. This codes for CASSPTGKNTGELFF.

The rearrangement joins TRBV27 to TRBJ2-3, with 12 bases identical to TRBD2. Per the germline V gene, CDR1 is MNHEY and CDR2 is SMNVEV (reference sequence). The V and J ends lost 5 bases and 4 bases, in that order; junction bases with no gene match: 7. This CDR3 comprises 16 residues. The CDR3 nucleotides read TGTGCCAGCAGTCCTCTAGCGGGAGGGCCTTCAGATACGCAGTATTTT. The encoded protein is CASSPLAGGPSDTQYF.

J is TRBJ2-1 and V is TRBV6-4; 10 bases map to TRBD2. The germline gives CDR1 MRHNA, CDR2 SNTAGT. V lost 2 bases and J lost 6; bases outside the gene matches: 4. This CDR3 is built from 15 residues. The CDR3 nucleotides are TGTGCCAGCAGTGACGAGCCTAGCGGGAGCAATGAGCAGTTCTTC. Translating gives CASSDEPSGSNEQFF.

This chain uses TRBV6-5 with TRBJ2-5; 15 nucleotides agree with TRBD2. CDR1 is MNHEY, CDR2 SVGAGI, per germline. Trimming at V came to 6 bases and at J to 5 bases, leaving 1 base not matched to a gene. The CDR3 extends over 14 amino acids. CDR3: CASRGTSGRETQYF. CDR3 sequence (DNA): TGTGCCAGCAGAGGGACTAGCGGGAGGGAGACCCAGTACTTC.

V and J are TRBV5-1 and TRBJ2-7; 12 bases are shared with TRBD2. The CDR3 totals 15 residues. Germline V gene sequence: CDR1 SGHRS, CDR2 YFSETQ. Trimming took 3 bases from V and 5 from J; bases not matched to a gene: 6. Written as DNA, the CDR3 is TGCGCCAGCAGCTCTACGGGACTAGCGGGCCACGAGCAGTACTTC. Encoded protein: CASSSTGLAGHEQYF.

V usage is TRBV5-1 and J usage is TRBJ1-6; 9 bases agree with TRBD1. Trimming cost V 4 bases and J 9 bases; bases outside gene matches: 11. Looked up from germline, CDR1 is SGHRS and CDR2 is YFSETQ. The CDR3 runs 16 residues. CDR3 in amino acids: CASSEDRGGNGSPLHF. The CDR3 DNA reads TGCGCCAGCAGCGAGGACAGGGGCGGGAATGGTTCACCCCTCCACTTT. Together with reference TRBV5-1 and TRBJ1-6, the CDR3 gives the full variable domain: KAGVTQTPRYLIKTRGQQVTLSCSPISGHRSVSWYQQTPGQGLQFLFEYFSETQRNKGNFPGRFSGRQFSNSRSEMNVSTLELGDSALYLCASSEDRGGNGSPLHFGNGTRLTVT.

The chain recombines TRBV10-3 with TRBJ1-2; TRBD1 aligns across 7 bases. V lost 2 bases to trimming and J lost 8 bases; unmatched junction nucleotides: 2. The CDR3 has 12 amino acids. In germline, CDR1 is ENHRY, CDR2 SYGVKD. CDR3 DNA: TGTGCCATCAGTGAGAGGGGGCTCGGCTACACCTTC. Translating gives CAISERGLGYTF.

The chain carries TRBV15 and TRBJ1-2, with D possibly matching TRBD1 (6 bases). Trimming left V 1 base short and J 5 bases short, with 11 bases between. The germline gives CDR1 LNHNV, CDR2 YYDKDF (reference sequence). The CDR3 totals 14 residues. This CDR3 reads CATSRGDRTYGYTF. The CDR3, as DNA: TGTGCCACCAGCAGAGGTGACAGGACATATGGCTACACCTTC.

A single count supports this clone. The CDR3 coding sequence is TGCGCCAGCAGCCAAGAATCTAGCGGGAGTCTGTCCTACAATGAGCAGTTCTTC. This encodes CASSQESSGSLSYNEQFF. The chain links TRBV4-3 to TRBJ2-1; 10 bases agree with TRBD2. The CDR3 contains 18 residues. CDR1 is LGHNA and CDR2 is YSLEER in the germline V gene. The ends lost 0 bases at V and 1 base at J; junction bases unmatched: 6.

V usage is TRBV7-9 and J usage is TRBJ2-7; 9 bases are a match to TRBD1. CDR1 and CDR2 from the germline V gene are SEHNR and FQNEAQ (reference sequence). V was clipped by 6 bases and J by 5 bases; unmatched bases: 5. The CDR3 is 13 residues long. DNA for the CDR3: TGTGCCAGCAGAACAGGGGGCATAGACGAGCAGTACTTC. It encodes CASRTGGIDEQYF.